One and the same sample provided the 7 T cell receptor beta chains below, sequenced in a study of shared clonotypes between healthy human individuals. Using immunoSEQ multiplex PCR, the repertoire was profiled, and TCRdb retains in-frame clones only, with some absent. This table has 2 million to 2.5 million clones, roughly 95% appearing once. Terminally differentiated effector memory CD45RA+ cells were excluded from the naive CD8 cells, which were CD45RO-negative and positively selected for CCR7. Sequencing was performed on naive CD8+ T cells sorted from blood. Receptor source: a man aged 18 to 30 in good health.

This chain links TRBV27 with TRBJ2-2; D remains unclear. V lost 10 bases to trimming and J lost 2 bases, with 8 bases between them. From germline, CDR1 is MNHEY and CDR2 SMNVEV (reference sequence). The CDR3 loop spans 12 amino acids. CDR3 region: CAIGGNTGELFF. The CDR3 region has the DNA TGTGCCATCGGTGGTAACACCGGGGAGCTGTTTTTT.

The chain has TRBV6-6 and TRBJ2-5, with D unresolved. The CDR3 length is 13 residues. V shed 6 bases and J shed 5 bases, with 13 bases lying between them. The germline V gene has CDR1 MNHNY and CDR2 SVGAGI (reference sequence). CDR3 amino acids: CASSYQSWETQYF. DNA for the CDR3: TGTGCCAGCAGCTACCAGAGTTGGGAGACCCAGTACTTC.

The chain employs TRBV28 and TRBJ2-5; a weak D match, TRBD2 (5 bases). The CDR3 is 14 residues long. The ends were cut back, 8 bases at V and 3 bases at J, with 16 bases in the middle. Germline lookup yields CDR1 MDHEN and CDR2 SYDVKM. CDR3 nucleotides: TGTGCCAGCCTCCAGAGAGGGTGGGAAGAGACCCAGTACTTC. This translates into CASLQRGWEETQYF.

The chain links TRBV30 to TRBJ1-1; D gene ambiguous. This CDR3 has 15 residues. Deletions cut 0 bases from V and 4 bases from J, with 15 bases between. CDR1 and CDR2 (germline): GTSNPN, SVGIG (reference sequence). The CDR3 region has the DNA TGTGCCTGGAGTGTAGGCGCGGGAGTGAGCACTGAAGCTTTCTTT. Translated: CAWSVGAGVSTEAFF.

The rearrangement uses TRBV25-1 and TRBJ2-3; weak D call: TRBD1 (6 bases). The CDR3 is made up of 14 amino acids. Germline CDR1 and CDR2: MGHDK and SYGVNS. The ends were cut back, 1 base at V and 8 bases at J, with 13 bases in the middle. The DNA for the CDR3 is TGTGCCAGCAGTGAATTTGGGCAGGGGTTTACGCAGTATTTT. Residues: CASSEFGQGFTQYF.

The chain is built from TRBV9 and TRBJ1-5; D uncertain. In germline, CDR1 is SGDLS, CDR2 YYNGEE. The ends were cut back, 3 bases at V and 2 bases at J, with 12 bases in the middle. The CDR3 is made up of 15 amino acids. The chain's CDR3 is CASSAGANGNQPQHF. CDR3 nucleotide sequence: TGTGCCAGCAGCGCGGGCGCCAATGGCAATCAGCCCCAGCATTTT.

The V call is TRBV30, the J call TRBJ2-5; maybe TRBD1 (5 bases). From germline, CDR1 is GTSNPN and CDR2 SVGIG (reference sequence). This CDR3 spans 13 amino acids. V dropped 2 bases and J dropped 1 base, with 8 bases sitting between them. The CDR3 loop reads CAWSWGIQETQYF. CDR3 DNA sequence: TGTGCCTGGAGTTGGGGCATCCAAGAGACCCAGTACTTC. Filled out from reference TRBV30 and TRBJ2-5, the complete variable domain reads SQTIHQWPATLVQPVGSPLSLECTVEGTSNPNLYWYRQAAGRGLQLLFYSVGIGQISSEVPQNLSASRPQDRQFILSSKKLLLSDSGFYLCAWSWGIQETQYFGPGTRLLVL.